This record concerns one TCR beta chain sequence. The antigen is undetermined. This record comes from a study of OX40 agonist ivuxolimab in advanced cancers. Findings and limits, study-wide: Expansion of clones was among the lowest in partial responders at 0.1-3.0 mg/kg. The expanded peripheral T cells' antigen specificity was not determined.

TCRdb keeps only in-frame clones here, not all; method: immunoSEQ multiplex PCR. The sample comprises 75,000 to 100,000 clones, 84% of which are singletons, and less than 6% rests with the top ten. The sequence was obtained from an adult with an advanced solid tumor such as melanoma, head and neck, liver or kidney cancer. The sample was CD4+ or CD8+ T cells sorted from blood, taken in a trial of the OX40 agonist ivuxolimab.

The DNA of the CDR3 is TGTGCCAGCAGCTTAGTGCTAGGGAAAAACATTCAGTACTTC. Its translation: CASSLVLGKNIQYF. The chain is built from TRBV7-2 and TRBJ2-4; D is ambiguous. The CDR3 has 14 residues. V was trimmed by 1 base and J by 4 bases, leaving 8 bases between them. Germline V gene lookup returns CDR1 SGHTA and CDR2 FQGNSA.